This T cell receptor (beta chain) was captured by sequencing in a study of radiotherapy plus CTLA-4 blockade in lung cancer. Method: immunoSEQ multiplex PCR; TCRdb's copy keeps in-frame clones and lacks some. The sample comprises about 39,000 clones, 79% of which are singletons, and around a quarter rests with the top ten. This clonotype originated in a human donor with non-small cell lung cancer that progressed on radiotherapy plus ipilimumab. The sequencing used peripheral blood, collected from a patient treated with radiotherapy plus ipilimumab.

The CDR3 region is CASSLAAGPMNTEAFF. The DNA for the CDR3 is TGCGCCAGCAGCTTGGCCGCGGGGCCTATGAACACTGAAGCTTTCTTT. V and J are TRBV5-1 and TRBJ1-1, with D possibly being TRBD1 (5 bases). CDR1 is SGHRS, CDR2 YFSETQ, per germline. The CDR3 contains 16 residues. V was shortened by 0 bases and J by 0 bases, with 12 bases between the two germline ends.